Presented here are 10 T cell receptor beta chains from one specimen sequenced in a study of T cell repertoires in cytomegalovirus infection. These receptors have no known antigen. TCRdb recomputed calls from the reads with MiXCR, one row per CDR3 protein. The data hold about 920,000 distinct CDR3 sequences, with roughly 30% observed a single time. The sample was cultured CD8+ T cells from PBMCs, taken from culture after CMV antigen stimulation. All receptors come from a human donor in good health (CMV status not recorded). Some clones in this sample may be carry-over from other donors' samples.

V gene TRBV24-1 combines with J gene TRBJ2-3, with 7 bases lining up with TRBD2. From germline, CDR1 is KGHDR and CDR2 SFDVKD. Germline trimming cut 7 bases from V and 0 bases from J; bases unmatched to any gene: 9. The CDR3 runs 16 residues. In DNA, the CDR3 is TGTGCCACCAGAGCGGGGCTAGCGAGTAGCACAGATACGCAGTATTTT. It is translated as CATRAGLASSTDTQYF.

The chain links TRBV27 to TRBJ1-2; possibly TRBD1 for D (6 bases). The CDR3 length is 15 residues. V lost 3 bases and J lost 4, with 15 bases in between. Per the germline V gene, CDR1 is MNHEY and CDR2 is SMNVEV (reference sequence). The CDR3 reads CASSFGGLGGYGYTF. In DNA, the CDR3 is TGTGCCAGCAGTTTTGGGGGTCTAGGGGGCTATGGCTACACCTTC.

This clonotype was counted between two and nine times. The chain employs TRBV24-1 and TRBJ1-2; no reliable D call. The CDR3 runs to 14 residues. V lost 1 base, J lost 3 bases, and 8 bases lay in between. From germline, CDR1 is KGHDR and CDR2 SFDVKD. The CDR3 DNA reads as TGTGCCACCAGTGATTTACGGACGGACTATGGCTACACCTTC. This gives the protein CATSDLRTDYGYTF.

The chain has TRBV27 and TRBJ2-7, with D unresolved. The germline V gene encodes CDR1 MNHEY and CDR2 SMNVEV (reference sequence). Deletions cut 0 bases from V and 1 base from J, with 10 bases between. The CDR3 totals 15 residues. Written as DNA, the CDR3 is TGTGCCAGCAGTTTATCGGCCAGTTCGTCCTACGAGCAGTACGTC. Translated: CASSLSASSSYEQYV.

The rearrangement uses TRBV6-1 and TRBJ2-7; 10 nucleotides agree with TRBD1. Germline V CDR1 and CDR2: MNHNS, SASEGT. Unmatched junction bases numbered 4, after V lost 2 bases and J lost 3 bases. This CDR3 is built from 15 residues. The CDR3 reads CASSESGQGLYEQYV. DNA for the CDR3: TGTGCCAGCAGTGAATCGGGACAGGGGCTCTACGAGCAGTACGTC.

This clonotype was seen ten or more times. V usage is TRBV28 and J usage is TRBJ1-3, with D hard to call. Germline V CDR1 and CDR2: MDHEN, SYDVKM. CDR3 length equals 18 residues. Trimming removed 1 base at V and 0 bases at J, with 16 bases between. CDR3 amino acids: CASSLYPRRDLSGNTIYF. The CDR3 DNA reads TGTGCCAGCAGTTTATATCCACGGCGGGATCTCTCTGGAAACACCATATATTTT.

V is TRBV18 and J is TRBJ2-1, with 8 positions matching TRBD1. Per germline, CDR1 KGHSH and CDR2 LQKENI. Germline trimming cut 3 bases from V and 9 bases from J; bases unmatched to any gene: 7. There are 14 residues in the CDR3. CDR3 residues: CASSPRDRLIEQFF. CDR3 bases: TGTGCCAGCTCACCTAGGGACAGGCTGATTGAGCAGTTCTTC.

The chain recombines TRBV27 with TRBJ2-3; either TRBD1 or TRBD2 may supply D (5 bases each). V lost 6 bases and J lost 6, with 19 bases in between. Germline CDR1 and CDR2: MNHEY and SMNVEV (reference sequence). The CDR3 has 15 residues. CDR3 in DNA: TGTGCCAGCAGAGTAACGGGGCGCCCTGGGGATACGCAGTATTTT. It encodes CASRVTGRPGDTQYF.

This clonotype was observed a few times. DNA of the CDR3: TGTGCCAGCCAGACTAGCTCCTACAATGAGCAGTTCTTC. Its translation: CASQTSSYNEQFF. V is TRBV5-4 and J is TRBJ2-1, with D possibly being TRBD2 (6 bases). The CDR3 has 13 amino acids. V was cut by 7 bases and J by 0 bases, with 8 bases left in between. Germline assignment: CDR1 SGHNT and CDR2 YYREEE (reference sequence). Variable domain in full (rest from reference TRBV5-4 and TRBJ2-1): ETGVTQSPTHLIKTRGQQVTLRCSSQSGHNTVSWYQQALGQGPQFIFQYYREEENGRGNFPPRFSGLQFPNYSSELNVNALELDDSALYLCASQTSSYNEQFFGPGTRLTVL.

This clonotype was seen a handful of times. V gene TRBV2 combines with J gene TRBJ2-3; 7 bases fit TRBD1. After removal of 4 bases from V and 2 bases from J, the junction contained 3 bases not matched to a gene. This CDR3 region has 14 residues. Per the germline V gene, CDR1 is SNHLY and CDR2 is FYNNEI. The CDR3, as DNA: TGTGCCAGCAGTGGAGGGGGCTACACAGATACGCAGTATTTT. This codes for CASSGGGYTDTQYF. Combining the CDR3 with reference TRBV2 and TRBJ2-3 gives the whole variable domain EPEVTQTPSHQVTQMGQEVILRCVPISNHLYFYWYRQILGQKVEFLVSFYNNEISEKSEIFDDQFSVERPDGSNFTLKIRSTKLEDSAMYFCASSGGGYTDTQYFGPGTRLTVL.